This entry lists 20 T cell receptor beta chains sequenced from one sample in a study of response to subunit inactivated influenza vaccine. TCRdb re-called the RT-PCR reads through MiXCR, storing one row per CDR3 protein. The sample yields hundreds of thousands of distinct CDR3 sequences, 12% seen once. The sample here was PBMCs from blood, taken on the day of vaccination. These receptors were taken from a man aged 50 to 59 who received an inactivated influenza vaccine.

V usage is TRBV12-3 or TRBV12-4 and J usage is TRBJ2-7, with TRBD1 matching 11 bases. Unmatched junction bases numbered 3, after V lost 4 bases and J lost 4 bases. The CDR3 has 14 residues. CDR3 sequence reads: CASSWTGGLYEQYF. The CDR3 region has the DNA TGTGCCAGCAGTTGGACAGGGGGCTTGTACGAGCAGTACTTC.

The CDR3 DNA is TGTGCCAGTACCTCCGAACTCAGGGAGCTGTTTTTT. Amino acid sequence: CASTSELRELFF. The rearrangement links TRBV19 to TRBJ2-2; D remains ambiguous. This CDR3 has 12 residues. The germline V and J ends were trimmed by 7 bases and 9 bases, with 12 bases remaining between them. Germline CDR1 and CDR2: LNHDA and SQIVND (reference sequence).

In this sample, this clonotype turned up a few times. J is TRBJ2-1 and V is TRBV29-1; D is uncertain. In germline, CDR1 is SQVTM, CDR2 ANQGSEA. The CDR3 sequence is 16 residues long. Trimming pared 4 bases from V and 9 bases from J, leaving 25 bases between. The CDR3 bases are TGCAGCGTTGTAATTGCAGGCCGGAGTGGTACCAGTGAGCAGTTCTTC. It specifies CSVVIAGRSGTSEQFF.

This clonotype was picked up a small number of times. The CDR3 nucleotides read TGTGCCAGCAGTCCCCGAACCCATATTAGTGAGCAGTTCTTC. Translated: CASSPRTHISEQFF. The V call is TRBV27, the J call TRBJ2-1, with no clear D. CDR3 length: 14 residues. V was trimmed by 5 bases and J by 9 bases, leaving 17 bases between them. Germline CDR1 reads MNHEY; CDR2 reads SMNVEV (reference sequence).

The chain combines TRBV28 with TRBJ2-2; 10 positions agree with TRBD2. Germline-derived CDR1 and CDR2 are MDHEN and SYDVKM. This CDR3 spans 15 amino acids. V trimming: 4 bases; J trimming: 4 bases; junction bases outside the gene matches: 3. In nucleotides, the CDR3 is TGTGCCAGCAGTTATGAGCGGGAGGGCACCGGGGAGCTGTTTTTT. This encodes CASSYEREGTGELFF.

In this sample, this clonotype turned up many times. V gene TRBV18 combines with J gene TRBJ2-1; 11 nucleotides agree with TRBD2. Germline-derived CDR1 and CDR2 are KGHSH and LQKENI. The J segment lost 4 bases and the V segment lost 8 bases, leaving 7 bases of the junction unmatched. CDR3 length equals 15 residues. The chain's CDR3 is CASSPRTSGYNEQFF. DNA of the CDR3: TGTGCCAGCAGCCCGAGGACTAGCGGGTACAATGAGCAGTTCTTC.

This clonotype was found a few times. This chain uses TRBV29-1 with TRBJ1-1; D is perhaps TRBD1 (5 bases). Trimming left V 3 bases short and J 1 base short, with 9 bases between. This CDR3 is 13 amino acids long. Germline V gives CDR1 SQVTM, CDR2 ANQGSEA. CDR3 DNA: TGCAGCGTTGAGGCAGGGACGAACACTGAAGCTTTCTTT. It is translated as CSVEAGTNTEAFF.

The gene calls are TRBV20-1 and TRBJ1-5; D is possibly TRBD1 (6 bases). The CDR3 has 16 residues. Deletions cut 0 bases from V and 7 bases from J, with 19 bases between. CDR1 DFQATT and CDR2 SNEGSKA come from the germline V gene (reference sequence). CDR3 in amino acids: CSARDGKGGRRQPQHF. The CDR3 region has the DNA TGCAGTGCTAGAGATGGAAAAGGGGGAAGAAGACAGCCCCAGCATTTT.

For this clonotype: One junction end disagrees with the germline gene, perhaps due to a read error. CDR3 coding DNA: TGCTCCAGCAGCTTGGGGGGCGGGAGCTCCTACAATGAGCAGTTCTTC. Protein sequence: CSSSLGGGSSYNEQFF. V and J are TRBV5-1 and TRBJ2-1; D possibly corresponds to TRBD2 (7 bases). Germline-derived CDR1 and CDR2 are SGHRS and YFSETQ. The length of the CDR3 is 16 residues.

The count of this clonotype is one. The V gene is TRBV19, the J gene TRBJ2-5, with 8 bases matching TRBD2. Germline V gene lookup returns CDR1 LNHDA and CDR2 SQIVND (reference sequence). The CDR3 has 12 residues. J was trimmed by 7 bases and V by 11 bases; bases with no gene match: 9. As DNA, the CDR3 is TGTGCCTGGGGAGCGGGAGATGTGACCCAGTACTTC. Amino acid sequence: CAWGAGDVTQYF.

J is TRBJ2-3 and V is TRBV10-1; the D is unclear. CDR1 WNHNN and CDR2 SYGVQD come from the germline V gene (reference sequence). This CDR3 region has 11 residues. Trimming took 3 bases from V and 7 from J, leaving 5 bases between them. This chain's CDR3 is CASSDLNTQYF. CDR3 in DNA: TGCGCCAGCAGTGATCTAAATACGCAGTATTTT.

As for this clonotype: Being one base from a much bigger clone, this may be a read error. The chain is built from TRBV5-1 and TRBJ2-7; possibly TRBD2 for D (6 bases). Germline V gene data show CDR1 as SGHRS and CDR2 as YFSETQ. The CDR3 extends over 12 amino acids. V lost 3 bases and J 5 bases, leaving 9 bases between the germline ends. The CDR3 bases are TGCGCCAGCAGCTCCCGACTAGACGAGCAGTACTTC. Protein product: CASSSRLDEQYF. The full variable domain, completed using reference TRBV5-1 and TRBJ2-7, is KAGVTQTPRYLIKTRGQQVTLSCSPISGHRSVSWYQQTPGQGLQFLFEYFSETQRNKGNFPGRFSGRQFSNSRSEMNVSTLELGDSALYLCASSSRLDEQYFGPGTRLTVT.

This clonotype was detected a few times. The rearrangement links TRBV28 to TRBJ2-3; 8 nucleotides align to TRBD1. The CDR3 has 15 residues. V shed 5 bases and J 4 bases; nucleotides not matched to a gene: 8. Germline values: CDR1 MDHEN, CDR2 SYDVKM. The CDR3: CASSTRQGLADTQYF. The DNA of the CDR3 is TGTGCCAGCAGTACCCGACAGGGGTTGGCAGATACGCAGTATTTT.

The V call is TRBV29-1, the J call TRBJ2-5, with 8 positions matching TRBD1. Germline CDR1 is SQVTM and CDR2 is ANQGSEA. V was pared by 4 bases and J by 4 bases, with 5 bases of the junction left unmatched. The CDR3 extends over 13 amino acids. The CDR3 sequence: CSVGTGIGETQYF. The DNA for the CDR3 is TGCAGCGTTGGGACAGGGATTGGAGAGACCCAGTACTTC.

The sample holds a few counts of this clonotype. The chain uses TRBV27 and TRBJ2-3; no clear D gene. The CDR3 loop spans 15 amino acids. Per the germline V gene, CDR1 is MNHEY and CDR2 is SMNVEV (reference sequence). The germline V and J ends were trimmed by 8 bases and 0 bases, with 15 bases remaining between them. CDR3 protein: CASRADATSTDTQYF. DNA of the CDR3: TGTGCCAGCCGCGCGGACGCTACTAGCACAGATACGCAGTATTTT.

The V call is TRBV20-1, the J call TRBJ1-2, with 9 positions matching TRBD1. The CDR3 sequence is 13 residues long. Germline V gene data show CDR1 as DFQATT and CDR2 as SNEGSKA (reference sequence). Trimming took 6 bases from V and 4 from J; bases not matched to a gene: 6. The CDR3 loop reads CSALTGGFYGYTF. As DNA, the CDR3 is TGCAGTGCCCTAACAGGGGGCTTCTATGGCTACACCTTC.

Only a few counts were recorded for this clonotype. The gene calls are TRBV9 and TRBJ2-3; D gene unclear. Germline values: CDR1 SGDLS, CDR2 YYNGEE. The CDR3 runs to 15 residues. The V gene lost 0 bases and the J gene lost 2 bases, with 10 bases spanning the gap. The CDR3 DNA is TGTGCCAGCAGCGTAGCTGGCCAGCCCACAGATACGCAGTATTTT. Translated: CASSVAGQPTDTQYF.

The CDR3, as DNA: TGTGCCAGCAGCATCACCGGGACAGGACCCTACGAGCAGTACTTC. It encodes CASSITGTGPYEQYF. The gene calls are TRBV5-5 and TRBJ2-7, with 8 nucleotides matching TRBD1. V lost 4 bases, J lost 2 bases, and 8 bases stayed unmatched. Germline V gene data show CDR1 as SGHKS and CDR2 as YYEKEE (reference sequence). The CDR3 has 15 amino acids. The full variable domain, rest sourced from reference TRBV5-5 and TRBJ2-7, is DAGVTQSPTHLIKTRGQQVTLRCSPISGHKSVSWYQQVLGQGPQFIFQYYEKEERGRGNFPDRFSARQFPNYSSELNVNALLLGDSALYLCASSITGTGPYEQYFGPGTRLTVT.

This clonotype has more than one count but fewer than ten. This sequence joins TRBV7-2 and TRBJ2-7, with D perhaps TRBD1 or TRBD2 (6 bases each). Germline lookup yields CDR1 SGHTA and CDR2 FQGNSA. The CDR3 spans 14 residues. V dropped 6 bases and J dropped 3 bases, with 15 bases sitting between them. The CDR3 coding sequence is TGTGCCAGCAGTTTTTCGGGGGCCGGCTACGAGCAGTACTTC. This translates into CASSFSGAGYEQYF. Supplemented by reference TRBV7-2 and TRBJ2-7, the full variable domain reads GAGVSQSPSNKVTEKGKDVELRCDPISGHTALYWYRQSLGQGLEFLIYFQGNSAPDKSGLPSDRFSAERTGGSVSTLTIQRTQQEDSAVYLCASSFSGAGYEQYFGPGTRLTVT.

The V call is TRBV25-1, the J call TRBJ2-4, with D unclear. Trimming left V 3 bases short and J 0 bases short, with 9 bases between. Germline lookup yields CDR1 MGHDK and CDR2 SYGVNS. This CDR3 region has 15 residues. CDR3 residues: CASSETHSAKNIQYF. The DNA of the CDR3 is TGTGCCAGCAGTGAGACACATTCAGCCAAAAACATTCAGTACTTC.